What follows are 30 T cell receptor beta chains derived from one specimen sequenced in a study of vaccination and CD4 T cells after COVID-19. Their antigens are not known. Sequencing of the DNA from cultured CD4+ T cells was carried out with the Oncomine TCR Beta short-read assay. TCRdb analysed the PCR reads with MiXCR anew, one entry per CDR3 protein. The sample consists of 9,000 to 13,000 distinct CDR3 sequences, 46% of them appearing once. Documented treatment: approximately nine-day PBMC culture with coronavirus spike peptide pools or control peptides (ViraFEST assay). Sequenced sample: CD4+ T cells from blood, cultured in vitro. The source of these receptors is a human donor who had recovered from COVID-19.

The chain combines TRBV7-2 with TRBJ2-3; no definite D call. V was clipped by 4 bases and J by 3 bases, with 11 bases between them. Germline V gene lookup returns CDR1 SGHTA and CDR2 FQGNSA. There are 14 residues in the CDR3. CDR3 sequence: CASSSQTLTDTQYF. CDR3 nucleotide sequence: TGTGCCAGCAGCTCACAGACTCTGACAGATACGCAGTATTTT. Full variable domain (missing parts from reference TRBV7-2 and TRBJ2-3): GAGVSQSPSNKVTEKGKDVELRCDPISGHTALYWYRQSLGQGLEFLIYFQGNSAPDKSGLPSDRFSAERTGGSVSTLTIQRTQQEDSAVYLCASSSQTLTDTQYFGPGTRLTVL.

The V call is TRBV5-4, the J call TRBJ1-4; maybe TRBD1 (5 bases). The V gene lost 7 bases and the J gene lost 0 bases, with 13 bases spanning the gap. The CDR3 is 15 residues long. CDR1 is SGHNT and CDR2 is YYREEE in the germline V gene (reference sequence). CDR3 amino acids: CASCRGGATNEKLFF. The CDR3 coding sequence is TGTGCCAGCTGCCGCGGGGGGGCAACTAATGAAAAACTGTTTTTT.

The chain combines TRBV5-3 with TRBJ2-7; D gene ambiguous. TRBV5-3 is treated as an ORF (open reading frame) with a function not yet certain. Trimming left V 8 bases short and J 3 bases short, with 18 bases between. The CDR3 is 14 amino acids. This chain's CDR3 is CASSLIVSGYEQYF. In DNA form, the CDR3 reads TGTGCCAGCAGCCTCATAGTAAGTGGCTACGAGCAGTACTTC.

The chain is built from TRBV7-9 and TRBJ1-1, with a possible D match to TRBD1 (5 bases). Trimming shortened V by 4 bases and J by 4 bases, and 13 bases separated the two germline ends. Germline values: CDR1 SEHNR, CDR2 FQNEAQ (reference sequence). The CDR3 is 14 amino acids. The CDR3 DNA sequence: TGTGCCAGCAGCTACGAAGGCAGGGTCACTGAAGCTTTCTTT. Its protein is CASSYEGRVTEAFF.

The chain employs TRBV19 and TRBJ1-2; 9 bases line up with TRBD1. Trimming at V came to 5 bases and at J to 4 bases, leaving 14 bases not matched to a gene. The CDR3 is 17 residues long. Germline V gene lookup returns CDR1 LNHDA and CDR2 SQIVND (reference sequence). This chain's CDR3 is CASSYGTGPLILYGYTF. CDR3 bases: TGTGCCAGTAGTTACGGGACAGGGCCCCTTATCCTCTATGGCTACACCTTC.

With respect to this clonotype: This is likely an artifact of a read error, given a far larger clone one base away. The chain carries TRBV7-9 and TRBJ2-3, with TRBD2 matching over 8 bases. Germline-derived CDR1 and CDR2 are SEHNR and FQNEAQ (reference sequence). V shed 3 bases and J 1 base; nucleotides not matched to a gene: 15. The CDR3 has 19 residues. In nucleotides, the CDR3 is TGTGCCAGCAGCTTGGAGAAACTAACGGGGGGGCCTCGCACAGATACGCAGTATTTT. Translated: CASSLEKLTGGPRTDTQYF.

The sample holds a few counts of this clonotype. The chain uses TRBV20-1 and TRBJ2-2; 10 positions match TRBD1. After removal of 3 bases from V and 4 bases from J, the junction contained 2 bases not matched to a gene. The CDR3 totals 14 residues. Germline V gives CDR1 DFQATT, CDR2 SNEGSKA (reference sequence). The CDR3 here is CSARRTGGTGELFF. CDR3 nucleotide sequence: TGCAGTGCTAGGAGGACAGGGGGCACCGGGGAGCTGTTTTTT.

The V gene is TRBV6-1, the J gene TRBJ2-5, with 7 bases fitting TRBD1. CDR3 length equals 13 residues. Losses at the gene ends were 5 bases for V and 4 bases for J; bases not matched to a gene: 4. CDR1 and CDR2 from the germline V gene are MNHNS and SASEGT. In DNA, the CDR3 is TGTGCCAGCAGTCCGACAGGGAGAGAGACCCAGTACTTC. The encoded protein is CASSPTGRETQYF.

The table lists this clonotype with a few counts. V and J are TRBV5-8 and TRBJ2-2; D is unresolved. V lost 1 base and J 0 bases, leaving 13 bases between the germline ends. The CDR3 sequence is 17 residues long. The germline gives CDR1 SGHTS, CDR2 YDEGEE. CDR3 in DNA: TGTGCCAGCAGCTTGACGACAACTCTTTCGAACACCGGGGAGCTGTTTTTT. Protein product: CASSLTTTLSNTGELFF.

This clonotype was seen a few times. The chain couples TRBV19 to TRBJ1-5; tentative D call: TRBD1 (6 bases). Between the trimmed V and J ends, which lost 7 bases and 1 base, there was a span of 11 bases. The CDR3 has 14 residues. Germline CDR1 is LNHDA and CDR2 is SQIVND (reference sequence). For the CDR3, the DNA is TGTGCCAGTAAGACGGACAGAAGCAATCAGCCCCAGCATTTT. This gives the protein CASKTDRSNQPQHF.

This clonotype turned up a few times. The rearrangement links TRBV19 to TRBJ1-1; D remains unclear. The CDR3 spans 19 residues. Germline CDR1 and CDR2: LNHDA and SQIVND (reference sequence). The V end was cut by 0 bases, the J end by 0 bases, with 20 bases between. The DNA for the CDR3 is TGTGCCAGTAGTATAGATCCCTTTCGACTAAGGGTAGTGAACACTGAAGCTTTCTTT. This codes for CASSIDPFRLRVVNTEAFF.

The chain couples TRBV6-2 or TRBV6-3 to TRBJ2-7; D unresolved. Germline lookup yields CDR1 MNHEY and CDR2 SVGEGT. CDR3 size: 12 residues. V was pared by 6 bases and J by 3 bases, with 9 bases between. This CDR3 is CASSRQLYEQYF. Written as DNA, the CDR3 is TGTGCCAGCAGCCGCCAGCTCTACGAGCAGTACTTC.

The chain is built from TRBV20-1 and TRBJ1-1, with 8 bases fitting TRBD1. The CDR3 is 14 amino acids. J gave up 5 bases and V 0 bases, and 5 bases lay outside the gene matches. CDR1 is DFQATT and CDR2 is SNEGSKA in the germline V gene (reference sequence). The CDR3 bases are TGCAGTGCTAGAGACGACAGGGGTGGGACTGAAGCTTTCTTT. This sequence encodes CSARDDRGGTEAFF.

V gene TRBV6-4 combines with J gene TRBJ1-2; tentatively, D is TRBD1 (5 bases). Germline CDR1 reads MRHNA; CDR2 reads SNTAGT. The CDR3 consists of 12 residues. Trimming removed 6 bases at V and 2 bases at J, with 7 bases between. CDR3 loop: CASRGPNYGYTF. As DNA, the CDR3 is TGTGCCAGCAGGGGGCCCAACTATGGCTACACCTTC.

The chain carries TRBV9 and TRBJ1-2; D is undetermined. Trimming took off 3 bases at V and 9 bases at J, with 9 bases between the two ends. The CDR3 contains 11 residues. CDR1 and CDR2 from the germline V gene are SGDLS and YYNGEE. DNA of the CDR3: TGTGCCAGCAGCGCCCTGGGTAGCTACACCTTC. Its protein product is CASSALGSYTF.

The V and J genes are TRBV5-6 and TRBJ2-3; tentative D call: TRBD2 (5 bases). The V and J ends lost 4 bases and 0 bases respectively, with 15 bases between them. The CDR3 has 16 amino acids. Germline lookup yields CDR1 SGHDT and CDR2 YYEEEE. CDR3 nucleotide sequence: TGTGCCAGCAGCGCCCGGACTTCTGCTAGCACAGATACGCAGTATTTT. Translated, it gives CASSARTSASTDTQYF.

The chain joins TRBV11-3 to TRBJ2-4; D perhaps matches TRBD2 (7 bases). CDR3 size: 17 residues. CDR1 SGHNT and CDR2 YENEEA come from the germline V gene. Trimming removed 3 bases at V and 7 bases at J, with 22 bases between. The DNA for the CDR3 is TGTGCCAGCAGCTTCGAGGCGGGGGCGGGAATAAGGAACATTCAGTACTTC. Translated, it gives CASSFEAGAGIRNIQYF.

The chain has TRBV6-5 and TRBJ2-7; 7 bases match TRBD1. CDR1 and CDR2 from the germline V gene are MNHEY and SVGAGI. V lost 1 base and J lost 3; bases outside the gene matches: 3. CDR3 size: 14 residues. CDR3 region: CASSYFPGGYEQYF. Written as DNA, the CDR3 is TGTGCCAGCAGTTACTTTCCAGGGGGCTACGAGCAGTACTTC.

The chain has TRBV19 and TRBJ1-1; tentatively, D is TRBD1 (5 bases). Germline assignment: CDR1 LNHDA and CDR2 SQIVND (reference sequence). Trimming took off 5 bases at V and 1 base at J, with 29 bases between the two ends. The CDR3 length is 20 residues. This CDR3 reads CASSFIGFTRTRQKNTEAFF. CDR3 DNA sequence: TGTGCCAGTAGTTTTATCGGTTTTACGAGGACACGGCAGAAGAACACTGAAGCTTTCTTT.

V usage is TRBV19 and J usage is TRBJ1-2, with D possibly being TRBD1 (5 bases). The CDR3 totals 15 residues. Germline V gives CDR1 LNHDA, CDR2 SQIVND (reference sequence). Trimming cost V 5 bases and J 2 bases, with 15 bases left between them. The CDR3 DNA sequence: TGTGCCAGTAGTTCGAAGGGGCCTGAGAACTATGGCTACACCTTC. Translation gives CASSSKGPENYGYTF.

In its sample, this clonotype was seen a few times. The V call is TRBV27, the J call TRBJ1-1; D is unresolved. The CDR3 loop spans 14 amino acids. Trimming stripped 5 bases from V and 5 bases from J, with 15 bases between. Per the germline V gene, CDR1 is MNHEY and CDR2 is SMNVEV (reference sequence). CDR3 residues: CASSPQWVGTEAFF. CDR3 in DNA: TGTGCCAGCAGTCCCCAGTGGGTGGGGACTGAAGCTTTCTTT.

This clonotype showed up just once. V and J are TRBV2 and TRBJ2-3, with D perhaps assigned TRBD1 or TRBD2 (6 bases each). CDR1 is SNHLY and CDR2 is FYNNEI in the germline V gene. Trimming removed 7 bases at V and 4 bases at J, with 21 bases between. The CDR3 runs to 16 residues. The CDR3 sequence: CASIRAIWGAADTQYF. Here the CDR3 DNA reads TGTGCCAGCATCCGGGCAATATGGGGGGCCGCAGATACGCAGTATTTT.

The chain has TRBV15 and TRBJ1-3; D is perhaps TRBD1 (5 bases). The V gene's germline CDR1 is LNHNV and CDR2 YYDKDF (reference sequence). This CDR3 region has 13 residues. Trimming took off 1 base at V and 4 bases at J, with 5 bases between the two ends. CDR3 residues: CATSRGQGNTIYF. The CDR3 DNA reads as TGTGCCACCAGCAGAGGACAGGGAAACACCATATATTTT. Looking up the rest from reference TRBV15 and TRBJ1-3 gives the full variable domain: DAMVIQNPRYQVTQFGKPVTLSCSQTLNHNVMYWYQQKSSQAPKLLFHYYDKDFNNEADTPDNFQSRRPNTSFCFLDIRSPGLGDTAMYLCATSRGQGNTIYFGEGSWLTVV.

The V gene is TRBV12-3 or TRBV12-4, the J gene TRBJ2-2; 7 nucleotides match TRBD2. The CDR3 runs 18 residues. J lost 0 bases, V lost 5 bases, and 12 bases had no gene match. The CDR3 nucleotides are TGTGCCAGCAGTAGCGGGACGCCCCTCATCTCGAACACCGGGGAGCTGTTTTTT. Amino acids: CASSSGTPLISNTGELFF.

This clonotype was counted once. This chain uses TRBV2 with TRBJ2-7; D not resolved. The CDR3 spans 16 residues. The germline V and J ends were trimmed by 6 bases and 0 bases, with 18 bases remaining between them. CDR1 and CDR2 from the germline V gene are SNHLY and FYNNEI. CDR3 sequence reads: CASRNLPGLNSYEQYF. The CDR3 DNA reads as TGTGCCAGCAGAAACTTACCCGGGTTAAACTCCTACGAGCAGTACTTC.

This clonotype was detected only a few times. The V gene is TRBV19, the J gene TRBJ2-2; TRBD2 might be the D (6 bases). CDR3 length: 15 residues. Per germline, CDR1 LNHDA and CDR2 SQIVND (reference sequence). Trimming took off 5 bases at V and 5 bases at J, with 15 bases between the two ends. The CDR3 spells CASSAGGARTGELFF. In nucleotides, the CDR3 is TGTGCCAGTAGTGCCGGCGGGGCAAGAACCGGGGAGCTGTTTTTT.

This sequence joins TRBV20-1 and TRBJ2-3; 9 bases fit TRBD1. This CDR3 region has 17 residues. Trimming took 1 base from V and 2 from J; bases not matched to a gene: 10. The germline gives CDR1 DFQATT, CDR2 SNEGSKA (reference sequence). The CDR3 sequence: CSARVRDRVRATDTQYF. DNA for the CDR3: TGCAGTGCTAGAGTAAGGGACAGGGTACGGGCCACAGATACGCAGTATTTT.

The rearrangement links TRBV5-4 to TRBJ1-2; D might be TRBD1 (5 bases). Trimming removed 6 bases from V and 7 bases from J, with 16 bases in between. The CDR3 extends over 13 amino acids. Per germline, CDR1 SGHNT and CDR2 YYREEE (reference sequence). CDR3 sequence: CASTGTKGIGYTF. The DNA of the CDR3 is TGTGCCAGCACCGGGACCAAGGGGATTGGCTACACCTTC.

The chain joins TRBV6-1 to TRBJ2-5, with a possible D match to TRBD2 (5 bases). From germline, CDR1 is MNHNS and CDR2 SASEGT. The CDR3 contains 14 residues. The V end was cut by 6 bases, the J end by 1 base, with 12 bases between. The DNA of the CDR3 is TGTGCCAGCAGGCGGACTTGGGGCCAAGAGACCCAGTACTTC. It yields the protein CASRRTWGQETQYF.

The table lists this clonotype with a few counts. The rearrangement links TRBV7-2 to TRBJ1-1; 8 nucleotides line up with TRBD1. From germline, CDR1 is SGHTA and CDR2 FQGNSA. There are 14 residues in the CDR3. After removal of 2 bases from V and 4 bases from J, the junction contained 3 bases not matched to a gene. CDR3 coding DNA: TGTGCCAGCAGCTTACAGGGGGCAGGCACTGAAGCTTTCTTT. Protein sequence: CASSLQGAGTEAFF. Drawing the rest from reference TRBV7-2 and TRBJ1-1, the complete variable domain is GAGVSQSPSNKVTEKGKDVELRCDPISGHTALYWYRQSLGQGLEFLIYFQGNSAPDKSGLPSDRFSAERTGGSVSTLTIQRTQQEDSAVYLCASSLQGAGTEAFFGQGTRLTVV.